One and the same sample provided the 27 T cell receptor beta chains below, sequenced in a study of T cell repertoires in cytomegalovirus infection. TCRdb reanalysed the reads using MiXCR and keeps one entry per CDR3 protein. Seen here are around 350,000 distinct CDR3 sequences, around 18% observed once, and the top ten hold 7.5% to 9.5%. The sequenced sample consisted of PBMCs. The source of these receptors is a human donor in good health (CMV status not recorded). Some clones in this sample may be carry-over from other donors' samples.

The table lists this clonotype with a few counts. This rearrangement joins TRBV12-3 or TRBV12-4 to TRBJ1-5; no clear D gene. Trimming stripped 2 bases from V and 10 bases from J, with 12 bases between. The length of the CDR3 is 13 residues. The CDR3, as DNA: TGTGCCAGCAGTTTAATGAGTGGACCCCCCCAGCATTTT. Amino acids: CASSLMSGPPQHF.

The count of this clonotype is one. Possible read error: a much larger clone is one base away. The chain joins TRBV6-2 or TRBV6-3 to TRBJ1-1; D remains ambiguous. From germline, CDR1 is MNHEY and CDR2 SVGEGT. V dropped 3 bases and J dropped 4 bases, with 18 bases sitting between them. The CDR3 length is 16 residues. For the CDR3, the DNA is TGTGCCAGCAGTTATCCCCGGGCGTCGTGGGTCACTGAAGCTTTCTTT. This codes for CASSYPRASWVTEAFF.

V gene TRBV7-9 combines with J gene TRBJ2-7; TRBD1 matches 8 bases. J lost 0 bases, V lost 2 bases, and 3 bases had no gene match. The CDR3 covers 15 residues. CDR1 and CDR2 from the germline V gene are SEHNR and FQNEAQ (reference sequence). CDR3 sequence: CASSLRTGPSYEQYF. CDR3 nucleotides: TGTGCCAGCAGCTTAAGGACAGGGCCCTCCTACGAGCAGTACTTC. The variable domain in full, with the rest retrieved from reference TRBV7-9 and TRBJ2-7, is DTGVSQNPRHKITKRGQNVTFRCDPISEHNRLYWYRQTLGQGPEFLTYFQNEAQLEKSRLLSDRFSAERPKGSFSTLEIQRTEQGDSAMYLCASSLRTGPSYEQYFGPGTRLTVT.

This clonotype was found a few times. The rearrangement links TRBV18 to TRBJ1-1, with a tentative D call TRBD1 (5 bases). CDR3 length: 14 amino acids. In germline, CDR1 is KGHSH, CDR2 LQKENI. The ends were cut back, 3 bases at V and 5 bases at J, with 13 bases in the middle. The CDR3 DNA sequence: TGTGCCAGCTCACCGGGGGGACTACGGACTGAAGCTTTCTTT. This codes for CASSPGGLRTEAFF.

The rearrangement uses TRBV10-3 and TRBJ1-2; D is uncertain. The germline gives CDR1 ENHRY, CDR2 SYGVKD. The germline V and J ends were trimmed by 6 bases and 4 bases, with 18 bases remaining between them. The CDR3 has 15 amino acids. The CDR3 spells CAISHTQTELYGYTF. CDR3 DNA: TGTGCCATCAGCCATACACAAACGGAACTCTATGGCTACACCTTC.

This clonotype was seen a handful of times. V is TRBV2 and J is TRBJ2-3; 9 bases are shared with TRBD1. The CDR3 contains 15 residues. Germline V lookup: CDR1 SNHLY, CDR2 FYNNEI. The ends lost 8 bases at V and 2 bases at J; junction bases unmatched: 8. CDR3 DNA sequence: TGTGCCAGCGATCCCGGGACAGGGTTCACAGATACGCAGTATTTT. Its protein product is CASDPGTGFTDTQYF.

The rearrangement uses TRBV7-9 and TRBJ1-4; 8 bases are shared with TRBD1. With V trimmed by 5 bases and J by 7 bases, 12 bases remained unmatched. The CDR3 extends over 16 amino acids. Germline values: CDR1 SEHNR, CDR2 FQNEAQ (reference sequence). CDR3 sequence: CASSLRQGKRSEKLFF. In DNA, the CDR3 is TGTGCCAGCAGCCTCAGACAGGGGAAGAGGTCTGAAAAACTGTTTTTT.

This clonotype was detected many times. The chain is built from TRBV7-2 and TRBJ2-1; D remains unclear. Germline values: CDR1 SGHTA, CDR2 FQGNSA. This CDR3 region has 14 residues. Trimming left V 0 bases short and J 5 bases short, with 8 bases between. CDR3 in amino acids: CASSLAFRDNEQFF. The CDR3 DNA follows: TGTGCCAGCAGCTTAGCCTTCCGGGACAATGAGCAGTTCTTC.

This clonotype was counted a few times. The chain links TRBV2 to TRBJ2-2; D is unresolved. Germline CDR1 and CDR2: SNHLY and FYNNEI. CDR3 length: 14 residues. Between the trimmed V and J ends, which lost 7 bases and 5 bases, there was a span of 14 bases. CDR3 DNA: TGTGCCAGCATCGAGACTGGCATAACCGGGGAGCTGTTTTTT. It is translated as CASIETGITGELFF.

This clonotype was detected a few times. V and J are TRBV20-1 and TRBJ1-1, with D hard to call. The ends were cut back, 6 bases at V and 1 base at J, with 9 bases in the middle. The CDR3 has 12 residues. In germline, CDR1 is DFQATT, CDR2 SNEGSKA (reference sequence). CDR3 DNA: TGCAGTGCCGCCCCAGCGAACACTGAAGCTTTCTTT. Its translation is CSAAPANTEAFF.

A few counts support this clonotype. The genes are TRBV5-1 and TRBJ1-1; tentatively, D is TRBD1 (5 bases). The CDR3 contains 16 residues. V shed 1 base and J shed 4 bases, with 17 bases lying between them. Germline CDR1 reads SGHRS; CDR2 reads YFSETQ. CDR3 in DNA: TGCGCCAGCAGCTTGTCTAGCTGGCAGGGCGGCACTGAAGCTTTCTTT. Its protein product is CASSLSSWQGGTEAFF. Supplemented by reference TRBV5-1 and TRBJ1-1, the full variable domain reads KAGVTQTPRYLIKTRGQQVTLSCSPISGHRSVSWYQQTPGQGLQFLFEYFSETQRNKGNFPGRFSGRQFSNSRSEMNVSTLELGDSALYLCASSLSSWQGGTEAFFGQGTRLTVV.

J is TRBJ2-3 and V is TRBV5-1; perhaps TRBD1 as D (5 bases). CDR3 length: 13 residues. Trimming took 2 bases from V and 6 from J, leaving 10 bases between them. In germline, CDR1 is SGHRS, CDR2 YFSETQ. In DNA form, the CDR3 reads TGCGCCAGCAGCTTTGACAGTGCCGATACGCAGTATTTT. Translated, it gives CASSFDSADTQYF.

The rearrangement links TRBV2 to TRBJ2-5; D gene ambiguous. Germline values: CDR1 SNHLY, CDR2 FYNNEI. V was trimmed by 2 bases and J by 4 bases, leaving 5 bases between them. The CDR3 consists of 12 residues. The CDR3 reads CASSELPETQYF. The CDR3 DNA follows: TGTGCCAGCAGTGAACTACCAGAGACCCAGTACTTC.

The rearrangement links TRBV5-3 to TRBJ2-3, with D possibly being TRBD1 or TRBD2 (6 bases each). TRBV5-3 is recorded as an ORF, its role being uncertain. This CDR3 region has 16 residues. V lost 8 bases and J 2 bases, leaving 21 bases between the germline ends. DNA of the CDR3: TGTGCCAGCAGCCCGGGGGCCTCTGATACCACAGATACGCAGTATTTT. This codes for CASSPGASDTTDTQYF.

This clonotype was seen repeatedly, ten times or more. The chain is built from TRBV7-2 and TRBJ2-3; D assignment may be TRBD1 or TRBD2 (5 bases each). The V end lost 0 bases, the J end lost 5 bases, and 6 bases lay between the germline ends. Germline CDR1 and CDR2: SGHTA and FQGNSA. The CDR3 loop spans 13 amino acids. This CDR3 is CASSLAGVDTQYF. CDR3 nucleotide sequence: TGTGCCAGCAGCTTAGCGGGGGTAGATACGCAGTATTTT.

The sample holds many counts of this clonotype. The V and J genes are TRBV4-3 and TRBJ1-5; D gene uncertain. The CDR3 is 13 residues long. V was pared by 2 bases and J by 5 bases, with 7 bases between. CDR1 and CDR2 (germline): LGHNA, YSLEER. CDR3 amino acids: CASSQRVDQPQHF. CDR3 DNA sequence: TGCGCCAGCAGCCAACGGGTGGATCAGCCCCAGCATTTT.

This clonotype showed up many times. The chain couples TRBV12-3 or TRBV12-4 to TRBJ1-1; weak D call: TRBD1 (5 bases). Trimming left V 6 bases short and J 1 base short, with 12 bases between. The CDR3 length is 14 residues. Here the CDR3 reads CASSYSTGNTEAFF. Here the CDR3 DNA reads TGTGCCAGCAGCTATTCAACAGGGAACACTGAAGCTTTCTTT.

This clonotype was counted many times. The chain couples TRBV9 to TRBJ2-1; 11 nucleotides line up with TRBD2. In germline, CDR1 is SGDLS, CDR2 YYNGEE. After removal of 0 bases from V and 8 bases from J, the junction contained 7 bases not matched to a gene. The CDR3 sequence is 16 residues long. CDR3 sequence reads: CASSVGRLAGSDEQFF. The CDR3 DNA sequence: TGTGCCAGCAGCGTAGGAAGACTAGCGGGATCCGATGAGCAGTTCTTC.

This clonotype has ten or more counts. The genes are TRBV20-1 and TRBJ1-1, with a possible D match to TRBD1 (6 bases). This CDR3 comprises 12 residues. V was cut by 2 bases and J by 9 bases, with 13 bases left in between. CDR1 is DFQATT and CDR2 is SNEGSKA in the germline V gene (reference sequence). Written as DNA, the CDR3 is TGCAGTGCTAGAATGGGGGCAGAGCAAGCTTTCTTT. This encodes CSARMGAEQAFF.

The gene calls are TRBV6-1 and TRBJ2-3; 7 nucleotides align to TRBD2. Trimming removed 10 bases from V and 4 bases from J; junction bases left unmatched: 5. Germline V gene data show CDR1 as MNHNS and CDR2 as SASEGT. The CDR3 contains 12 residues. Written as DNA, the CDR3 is TGTGCCACCCGGGGAGGGGCAGATACGCAGTATTTT. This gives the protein CATRGGADTQYF.

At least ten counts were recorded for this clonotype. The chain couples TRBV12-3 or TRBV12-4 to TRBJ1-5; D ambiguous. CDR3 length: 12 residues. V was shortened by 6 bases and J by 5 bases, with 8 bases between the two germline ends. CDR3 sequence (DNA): TGTGCCAGCAGCCGAAAAGATCAGCCCCAGCATTTT. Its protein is CASSRKDQPQHF.

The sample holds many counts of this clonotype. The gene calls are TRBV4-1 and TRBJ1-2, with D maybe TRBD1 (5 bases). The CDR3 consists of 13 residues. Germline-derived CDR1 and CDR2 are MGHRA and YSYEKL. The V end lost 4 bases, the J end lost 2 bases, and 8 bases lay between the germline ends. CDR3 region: CASSLTENYGYTF. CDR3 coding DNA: TGCGCCAGCAGCCTGACAGAAAACTATGGCTACACCTTC.

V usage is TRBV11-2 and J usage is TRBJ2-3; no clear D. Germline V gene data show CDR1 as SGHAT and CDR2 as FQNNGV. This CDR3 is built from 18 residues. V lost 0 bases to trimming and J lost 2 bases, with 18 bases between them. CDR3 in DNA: TGTGCCAGCAGCTTAGATCAACAGCAATCCGCCCCCACAGATACGCAGTATTTT. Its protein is CASSLDQQQSAPTDTQYF.

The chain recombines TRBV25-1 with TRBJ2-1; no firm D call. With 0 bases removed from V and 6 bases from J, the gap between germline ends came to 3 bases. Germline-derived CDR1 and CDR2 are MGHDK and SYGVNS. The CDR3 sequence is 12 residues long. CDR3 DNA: TGTGCCAGCAGTGAATATCTCAATGAGCAGTTCTTC. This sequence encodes CASSEYLNEQFF.

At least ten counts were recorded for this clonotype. The CDR3 is CASRPQLAGTDTQYF. The CDR3 DNA sequence: TGTGCCAGCAGGCCGCAACTAGCGGGTACAGATACGCAGTATTTT. The chain uses TRBV7-2 and TRBJ2-3; 9 bases map to TRBD2. V dropped 6 bases and J dropped 3; count of bases not matched to a gene: 7. The CDR3 is 15 amino acids. CDR1 is SGHTA, CDR2 FQGNSA, per germline.

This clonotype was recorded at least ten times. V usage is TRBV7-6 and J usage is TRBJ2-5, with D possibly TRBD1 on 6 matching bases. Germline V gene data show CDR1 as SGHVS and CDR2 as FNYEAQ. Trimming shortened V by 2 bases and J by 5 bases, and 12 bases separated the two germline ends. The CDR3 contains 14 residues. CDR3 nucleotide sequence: TGTGCCAGCAGCTTACTACAGGGACGGGAGACCCAGTACTTC. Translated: CASSLLQGRETQYF.

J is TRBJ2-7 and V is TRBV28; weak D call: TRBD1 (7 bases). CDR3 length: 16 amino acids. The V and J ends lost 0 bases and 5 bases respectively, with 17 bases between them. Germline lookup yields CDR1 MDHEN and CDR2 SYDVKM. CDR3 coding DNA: TGTGCCAGCAGTTTATGGAACAGGGGAGGTTTGGACGAGCAGTACTTC. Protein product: CASSLWNRGGLDEQYF.